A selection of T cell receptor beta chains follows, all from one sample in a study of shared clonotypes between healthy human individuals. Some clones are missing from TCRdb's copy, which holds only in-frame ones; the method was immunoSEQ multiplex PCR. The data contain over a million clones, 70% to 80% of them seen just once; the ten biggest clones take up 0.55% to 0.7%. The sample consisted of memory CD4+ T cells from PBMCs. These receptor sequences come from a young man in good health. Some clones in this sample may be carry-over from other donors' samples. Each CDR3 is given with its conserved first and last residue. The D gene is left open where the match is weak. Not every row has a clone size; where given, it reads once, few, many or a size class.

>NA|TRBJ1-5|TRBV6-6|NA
TGTGCCAGCAGTTTACAGGGAAGCAATCAGCCCCAGCATTTT
CASSLQGSNQPQHF
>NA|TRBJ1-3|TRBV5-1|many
TGCGCCAGCAGCTTGGGTCCCTCTGGAAACACCATATATTTT
CASSLGPSGNTIYF
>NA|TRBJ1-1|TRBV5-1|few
TGCGCCAGCAGCCCAAGTGACGGGTGGGTTACTGAAGCTTTCTTT
CASSPSDGWVTEAFF
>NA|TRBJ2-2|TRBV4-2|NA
TGTGCCAGCAGCCAAGATTACCCGTACACCGGGGAGCTGTTTTTT
CASSQDYPYTGELFF
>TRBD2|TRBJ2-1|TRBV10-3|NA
TGTGCCATCAGCGGTAGTAAAGGGAGGGACTACAATGAGCAGTTCTTC
CAISGSKGRDYNEQFF
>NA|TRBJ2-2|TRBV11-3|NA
TGTGCCAGCGGCAGGGCGAACACCGGGGAGCTGTTTTTT
CASGRANTGELFF
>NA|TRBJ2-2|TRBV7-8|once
TGTGCCAGCAGCCCCCCGGGGGCGTGGAACACCGGGGAGCTGTTTTTT
CASSPPGAWNTGELFF
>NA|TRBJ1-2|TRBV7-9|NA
TGTGCCAGCAGCTTAGCGTCGGGGGTGGACTATGGCTACACCTTC
CASSLASGVDYGYTF
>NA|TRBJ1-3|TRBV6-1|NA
TGTGCCAGCAGTGCCCAGGGATTGGGAGGAAACACCATATATTTT
CASSAQGLGGNTIYF
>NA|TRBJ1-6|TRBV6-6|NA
TGTGCCAGCAGTTGGGTTGGGAGCTATAATTCACCCCTCCACTTT
CASSWVGSYNSPLHF
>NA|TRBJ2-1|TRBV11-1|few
TGTGCCAGCAGCTTAGGATTTGACAATGAGCAGTTCTTC
CASSLGFDNEQFF
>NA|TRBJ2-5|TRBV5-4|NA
TGTGCCAGCAGCTTGGTGGCCGGGACTCAAGAGACCCAGTACTTC
CASSLVAGTQETQYF
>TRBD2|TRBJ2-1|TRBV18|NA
TGTGCCAGCTCACCAGGGGCTAGCGGGAGTGGTGAGCAGTTCTTC
CASSPGASGSGEQFF
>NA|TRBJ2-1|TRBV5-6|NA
TGTGCCAGCAGCCGCGGGGTTAGCTCCTACAATGAGCAGTTCTTC
CASSRGVSSYNEQFF
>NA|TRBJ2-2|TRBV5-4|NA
TGTGCCAGCAGCTTGGATGGGAGGCCCGGGGAGCTGTTTTTT
CASSLDGRPGELFF
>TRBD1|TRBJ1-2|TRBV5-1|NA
TGCGCCAGCAGCATGGGACAGGGGGCTAACTATGGCTACACCTTC
CASSMGQGANYGYTF
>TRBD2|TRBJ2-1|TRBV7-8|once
TGTGCCAGCAGCCGCAATTTAGCGGGAGAGCAAGCCTACAATGAGCAGTTCTTC
CASSRNLAGEQAYNEQFF
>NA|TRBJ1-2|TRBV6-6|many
TGTGCCAGCAGGATCAGGGATTTGGATGGCTACACCTTC
CASRIRDLDGYTF
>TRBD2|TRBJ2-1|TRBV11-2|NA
TGTGCCAGCAGTTCTACTTCCTTTCGACTAGCGGGACGGAATGAGCAGTTCTTC
CASSSTSFRLAGRNEQFF
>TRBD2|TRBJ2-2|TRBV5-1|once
TGCGCCAGCAGCGTTAAGGGACTAGCGGCCACCGGGGAGCTGTTTTTT
CASSVKGLAATGELFF
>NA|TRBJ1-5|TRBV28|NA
TGTGCCAGCCTAGATTATAGACAGGACGATAGCAATCAGCCCCAGCATTTT
CASLDYRQDDSNQPQHF
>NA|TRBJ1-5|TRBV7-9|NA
TGTGCCAGCAGCTTAGTGGGGGGGGATTTAGGATTTAATCAGCCCCAGCATTTT
CASSLVGGDLGFNQPQHF
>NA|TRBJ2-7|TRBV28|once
TGTGCCAGCAGTTTAATAGGGTCTGGGCAGTACTTC
CASSLIGSGQYF
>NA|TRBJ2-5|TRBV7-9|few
TGTGCCAGCAGCTTACCCCGGAGGTTCCAAGAGACCCAGTACTTC
CASSLPRRFQETQYF
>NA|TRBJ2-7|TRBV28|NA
TGTGCCAGCAGTTTTCCCGAAGACTACGAGCAGTACTTC
CASSFPEDYEQYF
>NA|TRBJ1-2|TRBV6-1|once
TGTGCCAGCAGTGAGGACGTACAGGGTCGCTATGGCTACACCTTC
CASSEDVQGRYGYTF
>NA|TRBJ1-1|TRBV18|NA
TGTGCCAGCTCACCACGGACAGAGAACACTGAAGCTTTCTTT
CASSPRTENTEAFF
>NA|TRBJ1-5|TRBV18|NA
TGTGCCAGCTCACCGTCAGCTTATAGGAGCAATCAGCCCCAGCATTTT
CASSPSAYRSNQPQHF
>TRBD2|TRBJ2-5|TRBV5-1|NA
TGCGCCAGCAGCTTGACTAGCGACGGAGAGACCCAGTACTTC
CASSLTSDGETQYF
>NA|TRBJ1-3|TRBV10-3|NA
TGTGCCGGAAGAGGGATCCTATCTGGAAACACCATATATTTT
CAGRGILSGNTIYF
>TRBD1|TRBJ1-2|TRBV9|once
TGTGCCAGCAGCGGCGACAGGGCCGATGGCTACACCTTC
CASSGDRADGYTF
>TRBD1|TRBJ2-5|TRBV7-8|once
TGTGCCAGCAGCTCCGGCCAGGGGGCTGTTGAGACCCAGTACTTC
CASSSGQGAVETQYF